This T cell receptor (beta chain) was observed in a study of vaccination effects on CD4 cells after COVID-19. Germline V lookup: CDR1 SGHRS, CDR2 YFSETQ. Trimming left V 4 bases short and J 4 bases short, with 17 bases between. The CDR3 is made up of 15 amino acids. Cultured cells yielded isolated CD4+ T cells after less than 11 days. Prior SARS-CoV-2 infection was absent in the vaccine recipients, as shown by negative nucleocapsid antibodies. The repertoire was sequenced with immunoSEQ multiplex PCR; TCRdb's copy has only in-frame clones and lacks some. Of some 50,000 clones in the sample, roughly three fifths were seen once. Notes on the study in general: Both infection-induced and vaccine-induced clones contracted markedly at late post-vaccination timepoints.

Concerning this clone itself: The antigen remains undetermined.

This chain joins TRBV5-1 and TRBJ1-1; D is possibly TRBD1 (5 bases). Sample: CD4+ T cells from PBMCs cultured without peptide, taken before COVID-19 vaccination. The clonotype originates from a human donor who received a COVID-19 vaccine. Written as DNA, the CDR3 is TGCGCCAGCAGCCCTAGGGGCCAGGGTCTCACTGAAGCTTTCTTT. Translated: CASSPRGQGLTEAFF. Full variable domain (missing parts from reference TRBV5-1 and TRBJ1-1): KAGVTQTPRYLIKTRGQQVTLSCSPISGHRSVSWYQQTPGQGLQFLFEYFSETQRNKGNFPGRFSGRQFSNSRSEMNVSTLELGDSALYLCASSPRGQGLTEAFFGQGTRLTVV.